What follows is one T cell receptor beta chain and its context. As yet, its antigen is unknown. The V gene lost 0 bases and the J gene lost 2 bases, with 8 bases spanning the gap. The CDR3 has 14 residues. Germline V gene sequence: CDR1 SGHRS, CDR2 YFSETQ. Here immunoSEQ multiplex PCR was the method, and the copy in TCRdb shows in-frame clones only, minus some. The sample shows 60,000 or so clones, roughly 86% of them seen only once. The source of the sample is a study of OX40 agonist ivuxolimab in advanced cancers. Findings and caveats of the study: Among the lowest peripheral clonal expansion occurred in 0.1-3.0 mg/kg partial responders. CD8+ T cells averaged more expanded clones than CD4+.

This clonotype originated in an adult with an advanced solid tumor such as melanoma, head and neck, liver or kidney cancer. The sample here was CD4+ or CD8+ T cells sorted from blood, taken in a trial of the OX40 agonist ivuxolimab. V gene TRBV5-1 combines with J gene TRBJ1-2; D remains ambiguous. For the CDR3, the DNA is TGCGCCAGCAGCTTGGCTCCGGGGAACTATGGCTACACCTTC. This codes for CASSLAPGNYGYTF.